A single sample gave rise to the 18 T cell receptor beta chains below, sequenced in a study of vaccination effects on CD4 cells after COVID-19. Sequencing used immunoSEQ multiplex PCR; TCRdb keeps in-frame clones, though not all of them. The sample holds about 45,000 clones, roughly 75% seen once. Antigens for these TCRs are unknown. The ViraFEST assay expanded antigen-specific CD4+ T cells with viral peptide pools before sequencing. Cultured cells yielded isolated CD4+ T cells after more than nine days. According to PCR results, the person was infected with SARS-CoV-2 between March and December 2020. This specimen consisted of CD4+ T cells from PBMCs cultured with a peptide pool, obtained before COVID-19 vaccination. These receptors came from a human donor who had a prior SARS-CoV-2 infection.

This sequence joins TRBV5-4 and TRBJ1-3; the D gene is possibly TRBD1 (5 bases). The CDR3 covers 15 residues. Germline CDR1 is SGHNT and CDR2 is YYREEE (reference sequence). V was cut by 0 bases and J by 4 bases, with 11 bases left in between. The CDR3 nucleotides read TGTGCCAGCAGCTTGGGGTCGGGGCCCGGAAACACCATATATTTT. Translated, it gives CASSLGSGPGNTIYF.

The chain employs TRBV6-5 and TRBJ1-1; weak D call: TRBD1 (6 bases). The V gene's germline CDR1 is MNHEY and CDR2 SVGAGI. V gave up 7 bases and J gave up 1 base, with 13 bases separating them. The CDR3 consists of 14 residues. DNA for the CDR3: TGTGCCAGCATAAGGGGGAAGGGGAACACTGAAGCTTTCTTT. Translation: CASIRGKGNTEAFF.

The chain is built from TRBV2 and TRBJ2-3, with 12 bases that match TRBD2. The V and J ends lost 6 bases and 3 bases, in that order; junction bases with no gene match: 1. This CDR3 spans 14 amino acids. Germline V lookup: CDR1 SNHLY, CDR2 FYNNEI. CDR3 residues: CASRTSGGTDTQYF. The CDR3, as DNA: TGTGCCAGCAGGACTAGCGGGGGTACAGATACGCAGTATTTT.

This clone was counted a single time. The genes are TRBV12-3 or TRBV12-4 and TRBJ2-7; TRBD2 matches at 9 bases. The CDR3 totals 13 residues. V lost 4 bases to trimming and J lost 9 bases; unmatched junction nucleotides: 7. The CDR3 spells CASSYSGSIGQYF. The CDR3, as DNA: TGTGCCAGCAGTTATAGCGGGAGTATCGGGCAGTACTTC.

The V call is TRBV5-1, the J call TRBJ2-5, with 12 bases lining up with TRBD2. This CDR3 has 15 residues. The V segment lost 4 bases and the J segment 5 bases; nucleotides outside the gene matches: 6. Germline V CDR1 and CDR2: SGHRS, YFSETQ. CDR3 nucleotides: TGCGCCAGCAGCGACCCTAGCGGGGGGGCCGAGACCCAGTACTTC. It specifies CASSDPSGGAETQYF.

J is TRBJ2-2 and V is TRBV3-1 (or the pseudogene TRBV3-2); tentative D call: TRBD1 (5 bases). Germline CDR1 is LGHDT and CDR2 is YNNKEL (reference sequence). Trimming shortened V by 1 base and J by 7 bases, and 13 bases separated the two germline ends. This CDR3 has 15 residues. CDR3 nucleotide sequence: TGTGCCAGCAGCCAAGTGGGGCGGACAATCGGGGAGCTGTTTTTT. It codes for CASSQVGRTIGELFF.

The CDR3 nucleotides are TGTGCCAGCAGAAGGACTAGCGGGGGGCGTTTCCATGAGCAGTTCTTC. Translation gives CASRRTSGGRFHEQFF. The chain carries TRBV21-1 and TRBJ2-1; the D call of TRBD2 is as the table states it, not checked on the DNA. TRBV21-1 is a documented pseudogene. This CDR3 spans 16 amino acids.

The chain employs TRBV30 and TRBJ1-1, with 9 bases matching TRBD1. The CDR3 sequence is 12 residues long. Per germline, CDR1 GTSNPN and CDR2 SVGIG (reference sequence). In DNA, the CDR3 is TGTGTATGTGACAGGGGGGTTTCTAGGGCTTTCTTT. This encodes CVCDRGVSRAFF.

The DNA for the CDR3 is TGTGCCAGCAGCCGGGCAGAGCGTGAAAAACTGTTTTTT. It translates to CASSRAEREKLFF. This chain uses TRBV2 with TRBJ1-4; D uncertain. This CDR3 is built from 13 residues. Trimming pared 6 bases from V and 7 bases from J, leaving 12 bases between. Germline V gives CDR1 SNHLY, CDR2 FYNNEI.

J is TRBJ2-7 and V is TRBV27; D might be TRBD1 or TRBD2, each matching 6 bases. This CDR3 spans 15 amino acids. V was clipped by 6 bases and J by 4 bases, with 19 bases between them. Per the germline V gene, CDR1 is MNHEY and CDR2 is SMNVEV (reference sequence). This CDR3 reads CASSPGARSLYEQYF. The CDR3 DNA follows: TGTGCCAGCAGCCCGGGGGCCCGGTCCCTATACGAGCAGTACTTC.

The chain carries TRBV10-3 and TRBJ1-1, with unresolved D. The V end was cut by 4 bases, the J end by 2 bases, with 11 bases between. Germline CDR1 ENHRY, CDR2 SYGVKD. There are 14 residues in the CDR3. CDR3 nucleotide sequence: TGTGCCATCAGTGGAACAGAGTTAAACACTGAAGCTTTCTTT. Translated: CAISGTELNTEAFF.

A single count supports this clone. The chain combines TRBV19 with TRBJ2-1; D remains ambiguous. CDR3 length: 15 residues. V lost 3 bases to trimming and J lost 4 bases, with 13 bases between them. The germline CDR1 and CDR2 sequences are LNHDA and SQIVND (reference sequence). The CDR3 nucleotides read TGTGCCAGTAGTATGGGCCCCAATGGATACAATGAGCAGTTCTTC. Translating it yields CASSMGPNGYNEQFF.

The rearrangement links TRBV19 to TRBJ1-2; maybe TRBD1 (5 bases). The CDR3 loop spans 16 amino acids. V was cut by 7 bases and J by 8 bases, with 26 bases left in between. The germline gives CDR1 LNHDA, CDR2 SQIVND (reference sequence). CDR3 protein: CASIPRGDGGAQGYTF. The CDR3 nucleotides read TGTGCCAGTATTCCCCGCGGGGACGGAGGAGCGCAGGGCTACACCTTC. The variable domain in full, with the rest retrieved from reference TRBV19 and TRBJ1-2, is DGGITQSPKYLFRKEGQNVTLSCEQNLNHDAMYWYRQDPGQGLRLIYYSQIVNDFQKGDIAEGYSVSREKKESFPLTVTSAQKNPTAFYLCASIPRGDGGAQGYTFGSGTRLTVV.

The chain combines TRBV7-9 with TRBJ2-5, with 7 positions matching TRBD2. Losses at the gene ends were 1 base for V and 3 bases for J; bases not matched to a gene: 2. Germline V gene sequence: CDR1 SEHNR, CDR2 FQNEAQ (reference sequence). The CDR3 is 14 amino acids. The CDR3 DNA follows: TGTGCCAGCAGCTTAGGGGCGGGAGAAGAGACCCAGTACTTC. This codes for CASSLGAGEETQYF.

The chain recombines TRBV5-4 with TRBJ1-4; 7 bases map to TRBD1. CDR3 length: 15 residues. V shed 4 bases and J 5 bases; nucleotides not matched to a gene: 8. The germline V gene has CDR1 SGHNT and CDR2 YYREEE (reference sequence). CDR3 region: CASSDRTGVNEKLFF. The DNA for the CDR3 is TGTGCCAGCAGCGACAGGACAGGTGTGAATGAAAAACTGTTTTTT. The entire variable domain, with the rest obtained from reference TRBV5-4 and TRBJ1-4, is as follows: ETGVTQSPTHLIKTRGQQVTLRCSSQSGHNTVSWYQQALGQGPQFIFQYYREEENGRGNFPPRFSGLQFPNYSSELNVNALELDDSALYLCASSDRTGVNEKLFFGSGTQLSVL.

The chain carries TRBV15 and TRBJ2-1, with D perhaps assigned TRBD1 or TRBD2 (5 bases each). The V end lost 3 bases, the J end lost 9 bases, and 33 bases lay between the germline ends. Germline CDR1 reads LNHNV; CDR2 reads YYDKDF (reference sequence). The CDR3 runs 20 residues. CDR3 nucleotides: TGTGCCACCAGCAGCAAATGGATTAACGAGGACTGGAGAAGAAGGGGTGAGCAGTTCTTC. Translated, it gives CATSSKWINEDWRRRGEQFF.

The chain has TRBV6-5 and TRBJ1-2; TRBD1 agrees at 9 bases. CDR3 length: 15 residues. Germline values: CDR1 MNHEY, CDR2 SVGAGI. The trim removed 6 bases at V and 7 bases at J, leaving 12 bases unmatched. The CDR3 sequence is CASRLNRGRLGGYTF. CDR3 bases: TGTGCCAGCAGACTGAACAGGGGGCGCTTAGGTGGCTACACCTTC.

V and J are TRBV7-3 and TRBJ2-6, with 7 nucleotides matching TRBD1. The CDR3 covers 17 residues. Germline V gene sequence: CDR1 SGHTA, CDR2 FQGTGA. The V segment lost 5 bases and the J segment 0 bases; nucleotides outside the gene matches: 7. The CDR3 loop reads CASSLLGTASGANVLTF. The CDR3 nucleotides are TGTGCCAGCAGCCTACTTGGGACAGCCTCTGGGGCCAACGTCCTGACTTTC.